These 27 T cell receptor beta chains were all obtained from the same sample, sequenced in a study of identical twins. TCRdb analysed the 5' RACE reads with MiXCR anew, one entry per CDR3 protein. This sample yields 1.5 million to 2 million distinct CDR3 sequences, of which around 33% are seen a single time; 0.25% to 0.3% belongs to the top ten. The material sequenced was cord blood. The receptors originated from a newborn girl in good health.

This clonotype was seen only a few times. This chain uses TRBV9 with TRBJ2-7, with TRBD2 matching over 9 bases. CDR3 length: 16 amino acids. CDR1 and CDR2 (germline): SGDLS, YYNGEE. Germline trimming cut 4 bases from V and 7 bases from J; bases unmatched to any gene: 15. The CDR3 DNA follows: TGTGCCAGCAGCACGAGAGCGGGAGGACGCTACAATGAGCAGTACTTC. This encodes CASSTRAGGRYNEQYF.

J is TRBJ1-1 and V is TRBV25-1; the D gene is possibly TRBD1 (5 bases). The CDR3 is 11 residues long. The germline V and J ends were trimmed by 6 bases and 10 bases, with 12 bases remaining between them. Germline V gives CDR1 MGHDK, CDR2 SYGVNS. CDR3 region: CASSLWGVAFF. The CDR3 DNA follows: TGTGCCAGCAGCCTTTGGGGGGTAGCTTTCTTT.

Only a few counts were recorded for this clonotype. The V call is TRBV15, the J call TRBJ2-3; D call uncertain. Trimming removed 0 bases from V and 8 bases from J, with 9 bases in between. The CDR3 totals 13 residues. Germline V lookup: CDR1 LNHNV, CDR2 YYDKDF (reference sequence). CDR3 DNA: TGTGCCACCAGCAGAGATGCCGCCCGTACGCAGTATTTT. It yields the protein CATSRDAARTQYF.

The chain carries TRBV13 and TRBJ2-5; D is uncertain. CDR3 length equals 15 residues. Germline V gene data show CDR1 as PRHDT and CDR2 as FYEKMQ (reference sequence). Trimming cost V 4 bases and J 5 bases, with 17 bases left between them. DNA for the CDR3: TGTGCCAGCAGCTCAACCCCATCGAGCCCGGAGACCCAGTACTTC. Protein sequence: CASSSTPSSPETQYF.

This clonotype was observed a handful of times. The gene calls are TRBV3-1 and TRBJ2-3; 8 bases align to TRBD1. CDR3 length: 17 residues. Germline CDR1 and CDR2: LGHDT and YNNKEL (reference sequence). V was pared by 1 base and J by 0 bases, with 6 bases of the junction left unmatched. As DNA, the CDR3 is TGTGCCAGCAGCCAAGGCTGGACAGGGTCTAGCACAGATACGCAGTATTTT. Its translation: CASSQGWTGSSTDTQYF.

V usage is TRBV6-6 and J usage is TRBJ1-1; TRBD1 is a possible D gene (5 bases). Germline V CDR1 and CDR2: MNHNY, SVGAGI (reference sequence). The CDR3 is 14 amino acids. Trimming pared 6 bases from V and 3 bases from J, leaving 14 bases between. The CDR3 DNA follows: TGTGCCAGCAGGTACCCAAAGGGACACACTGAAGCTTTCTTT. Translating it yields CASRYPKGHTEAFF.

This chain uses TRBV11-1 with TRBJ2-7; 7 bases match TRBD1. Germline CDR1 reads SGHAT; CDR2 reads FQDESV (reference sequence). The V gene end was trimmed by 1 base and the J gene end by 4 bases; junction bases not matched to a gene: 4. The CDR3 is 14 residues long. CDR3 in amino acids: CASSLGYRGYEQYF. The CDR3, as DNA: TGTGCCAGCAGCTTAGGCTACAGGGGTTACGAGCAGTACTTC. The whole variable domain, remainder taken from reference TRBV11-1 and TRBJ2-7, is EAEVAQSPRYKITEKSQAVAFWCDPISGHATLYWYRQILGQGPELLVQFQDESVVDDSQLPKDRFSAERLKGVDSTLKIQPAELGDSAMYLCASSLGYRGYEQYFGPGTRLTVT.

In the case of this clonotype: A much larger clone is a single base away; this may be a read error. V gene TRBV29-1 combines with J gene TRBJ2-4; possible D gene TRBD1, 5 bases. The CDR3 is made up of 15 amino acids. V gave up 4 bases and J gave up 0 bases, with 13 bases separating them. Per germline, CDR1 SQVTM and CDR2 ANQGSEA. This CDR3 reads CSVVSDKIAKNIQYF. The CDR3 nucleotides read TGCAGCGTTGTGTCGGACAAAATAGCCAAAAACATTCAGTACTTC.

The chain is built from TRBV2 and TRBJ2-5; 7 bases agree with TRBD1. This CDR3 spans 13 amino acids. Germline CDR1 SNHLY, CDR2 FYNNEI. With 7 bases clipped from V and 5 bases from J, the junction kept 7 bases outside the gene matches. The CDR3 DNA reads as TGTGCCAGCAAAACGGACAGGACGGAGACCCAGTACTTC. Translated, it gives CASKTDRTETQYF.

The gene calls are TRBV10-2 and TRBJ2-7; D is unclear. The V end lost 8 bases, the J end lost 7 bases, and 15 bases lay between the germline ends. The CDR3 loop spans 12 amino acids. CDR1 is WSHSY, CDR2 SAAADI, per germline. This CDR3 reads CASRRTGREQYF. The CDR3 bases are TGCGCCAGCCGACGAACTGGACGGGAGCAGTACTTC.

This clonotype was observed at least ten times. The junction does not match germline at one end; this may be a read error. V is TRBV5-1 and J is TRBJ1-5; TRBD1 matches at 8 bases. The CDR3 has 13 residues. Germline CDR1 reads SGHRS; CDR2 reads YFSETQ. The CDR3 bases are TGTGCCAGCAGCTCTGACAGGGGCCAGCCCCAGCATTTT. Protein product: CASSSDRGQPQHF.

This clonotype turned up a few times. The chain carries TRBV10-3 and TRBJ1-5; D unclear. Germline CDR1 and CDR2: ENHRY and SYGVKD. Trimming pared 0 bases from V and 4 bases from J, leaving 4 bases between. This CDR3 is built from 13 residues. DNA of the CDR3: TGTGCCATCAGTGAGTCTACAAATCAGCCCCAGCATTTT. Its translation: CAISESTNQPQHF.

Concerning this clonotype: A much larger clone is a single base away; this may be a read error. This chain uses TRBV27 with TRBJ2-1, with D possibly matching TRBD2 (5 bases). Germline loops: CDR1 MNHEY, CDR2 SMNVEV (reference sequence). The CDR3 sequence is 14 residues long. The CDR3 DNA reads TGTGCCAGCAGTTCCGTGGGAGTTGCCAATGAGCAGTGCTTC. Its protein product is CASSSVGVANEQCF.

The chain employs TRBV27 and TRBJ2-2; D is possibly TRBD1 (5 bases). The V and J ends lost 3 bases and 1 base respectively, with 9 bases between them. The CDR3 spans 15 residues. Germline-derived CDR1 and CDR2 are MNHEY and SMNVEV (reference sequence). CDR3 protein: CASSFYRQNTGELFF. CDR3 DNA sequence: TGTGCCAGCAGTTTTTACAGGCAGAACACCGGGGAGCTGTTTTTT.

The chain couples TRBV20-1 to TRBJ2-3; TRBD2 agrees at 16 bases. CDR3 length: 16 amino acids. Germline assignment: CDR1 DFQATT and CDR2 SNEGSKA (reference sequence). CDR3 bases: TGCGGGACTAGCGGGGGGGCGTCGGATCGCACAGATACGCAGTATTTT. It is translated as CGTSGGASDRTDTQYF.

This sequence joins TRBV20-1 and TRBJ2-7; TRBD2 is a possible D gene (6 bases). Germline CDR1 DFQATT, CDR2 SNEGSKA (reference sequence). V was cut by 3 bases and J by 7 bases, with 10 bases left in between. The CDR3 totals 11 residues. The CDR3: CSARAAGEQYF. CDR3 coding DNA: TGCAGTGCTAGGGCAGCGGGTGAGCAGTACTTC.

The genes are TRBV29-1 and TRBJ2-5; TRBD2 aligns across 9 bases. The junction had 16 bases not matched to a gene; V was cut back by 6 bases and J by 11 bases. This CDR3 region has 14 residues. Germline V lookup: CDR1 SQVTM, CDR2 ANQGSEA. The CDR3 is CSVLRAGGRNEQYF. The CDR3 coding sequence is TGCAGCGTCCTTAGGGCGGGGGGGCGCAATGAGCAGTACTTC.

This clonotype was recorded a few times. The chain joins TRBV4-2 to TRBJ1-6; D call uncertain. The CDR3 contains 15 residues. Trimming took off 1 base at V and 8 bases at J, with 12 bases between the two ends. The V gene's germline CDR1 is LGHNA and CDR2 YNFKEQ. The CDR3 region has the DNA TGTGCCAGCAGCCAAGGTCAAAGTAAGGATTCACCCCTCCACTTT. Protein: CASSQGQSKDSPLHF.

This clonotype was found many times. The J gene is TRBJ2-3, the V gene TRBV12-3 or TRBV12-4; D uncertain. The length of the CDR3 is 12 residues. Trimming stripped 3 bases from V and 4 bases from J, with 5 bases between. The CDR3 sequence: CASSLYSDTQYF. DNA for the CDR3: TGTGCCAGCAGTTTGTACTCAGATACGCAGTATTTT.

The chain carries TRBV5-1 and TRBJ2-2, with D perhaps matching TRBD1 (5 bases). Per the germline V gene, CDR1 is SGHRS and CDR2 is YFSETQ. The V end lost 0 bases, the J end lost 8 bases, and 14 bases lay between the germline ends. The CDR3 sequence is 15 residues long. The CDR3 DNA sequence: TGCGCCAGCAGCTTGGGACGCACGGCAGGGGGGGAGCTGTTTTTT. It yields the protein CASSLGRTAGGELFF. Supplemented by reference TRBV5-1 and TRBJ2-2, the full variable domain reads KAGVTQTPRYLIKTRGQQVTLSCSPISGHRSVSWYQQTPGQGLQFLFEYFSETQRNKGNFPGRFSGRQFSNSRSEMNVSTLELGDSALYLCASSLGRTAGGELFFGEGSRLTVL.

V gene TRBV7-2 combines with J gene TRBJ2-3, with 10 nucleotides matching TRBD2. The germline gives CDR1 SGHTA, CDR2 FQGNSA. Germline trimming cut 6 bases from V and 4 bases from J; bases unmatched to any gene: 10. CDR3 length: 16 amino acids. CDR3 sequence (DNA): TGTGCCAGCAGGGCAGCTAGCGGGAGATTGCCAGATACGCAGTATTTT. Its protein product is CASRAASGRLPDTQYF.

This clonotype has only one observation. The genes are TRBV4-1 and TRBJ2-7, with D perhaps given as TRBD1 or TRBD2 (6 bases each). The CDR3 is 16 residues long. The germline gives CDR1 MGHRA, CDR2 YSYEKL. With 4 bases removed from V and 4 bases from J, the gap between germline ends came to 20 bases. CDR3 nucleotide sequence: TGCGCCAGCAGCCCCGGGGGCCGGGATCGCGGGTACGAGCAGTACTTC. Amino acids: CASSPGGRDRGYEQYF.

This clonotype has ten or more counts. The rearrangement joins TRBV28 to TRBJ2-3; no clear D. This CDR3 contains 13 residues. V was pared by 2 bases and J by 4 bases, with 7 bases between. Per germline, CDR1 MDHEN and CDR2 SYDVKM. The CDR3 is CASSLAHADTQYF. CDR3 nucleotide sequence: TGTGCCAGCAGTTTAGCCCATGCAGATACGCAGTATTTT.

The sample holds one count of this clonotype. Given a much more abundant clone one base away, this may be a read error. The chain joins TRBV20-1 to TRBJ2-1; weak D call: TRBD1 (6 bases). Trimming shortened V by 3 bases and J by 13 bases, and 16 bases separated the two germline ends. Germline V gives CDR1 DFQATT, CDR2 SNEGSKA (reference sequence). The CDR3 runs 12 residues. CDR3 DNA sequence: TGCAGTGCTAGTGGCAGGGGAGAGACCCAGTTCTTC. Protein product: CSASGRGETQFF.

J is TRBJ2-3 and V is TRBV12-5, with D possibly matching TRBD2 (6 bases). Looked up from germline, CDR1 is LGHNT and CDR2 is FRNRAP. The CDR3 extends over 14 amino acids. V lost 3 bases to trimming and J lost 0 bases, with 7 bases between them. The CDR3 bases are TGTGCTAGTGGTTTCGGGACTAGCACAGATACGCAGTATTTT. Translation gives CASGFGTSTDTQYF.

The CDR3: CATSGYSSLSGANVLTF. The CDR3 bases are TGTGCCACCAGTGGATACAGTTCCCTCTCTGGGGCCAACGTCCTGACTTTC. This chain connects TRBV24-1 to TRBJ2-6; no definite D call. CDR3 length: 17 amino acids. Trimming stripped 5 bases from V and 0 bases from J, with 13 bases between. Germline CDR1 and CDR2: KGHDR and SFDVKD.

The chain carries TRBV5-1 and TRBJ2-2; 10 bases match TRBD1. J was trimmed by 0 bases and V by 5 bases; bases with no gene match: 1. There are 15 residues in the CDR3. Germline V CDR1 and CDR2: SGHRS, YFSETQ. Here the CDR3 reads CASRTGGSNTGELFF. The CDR3 nucleotides are TGCGCCAGCAGGACAGGGGGCTCGAACACCGGGGAGCTGTTTTTT.